The clone carrying this TCR beta chain was observed a handful of times. Its specificity is not known. TCRdb re-derived calls from the RT-PCR reads in MiXCR, one entry per CDR3 protein. The table shows about 700,000 distinct CDR3 sequences, with around 14% occurring only once. This entry is derived from a study of response to subunit inactivated influenza vaccine. The length of the CDR3 is 15 residues. Per the germline V gene, CDR1 is SEHNR and CDR2 is FQNEAQ (reference sequence). Trimming at V came to 5 bases and at J to 2 bases, leaving 4 bases not matched to a gene. Study-level points and caveats: Each seasonal influenza vaccination recruits few new T cells, the authors suggested.

Sequencing was performed on PBMCs from blood, taken 11 to 12 days after vaccination. The chain is built from TRBV7-9 and TRBJ2-1, with TRBD2 identical over 9 bases. This clonotype was obtained from a man aged 50 to 60 who received an inactivated influenza vaccine. CDR3 coding DNA: TGTGCCAGCAGCCCCCGCGGGAGGGCCTACAATGAGCAGTTCTTC. Its translation is CASSPRGRAYNEQFF.